This record concerns one T cell receptor beta chain sequence. The source of the sample is a study of blood T cell repertoires in COVID-19. Study background: Material from acute and convalescent COVID-19 was sourced from the United States, Italy and Spain. Sample material is recorded as cDNA or gDNA derived from T cells, B-cell-depleted T cells, or PBMCs.

Authors' methods: Researchers report that nucleated cell counts were estimated from reference gene primer amplification. Profiled with immunoSEQ multiplex PCR; TCRdb holds only in-frame clones, not every one. V, J and clone size reflect that table, while D and trimming were determined from the DNA. The table includes 130,000 to 150,000 clones, roughly 89% detected once. CDR1 is MNHEY, CDR2 SMNVEV, per germline (reference sequence). The V gene lost 2 bases and the J gene lost 1 base, with 9 bases spanning the gap. The CDR3 length is 15 residues. V and J are TRBV27 and TRBJ1-5, with D hard to call. The clonotype originates from a woman aged 50 to 65 with active or convalescent COVID-19. The sequenced sample consisted of peripheral blood. CDR3 sequence reads: CASSLGHLSNQPQHF. For the CDR3, the DNA is TGTGCCAGCAGTTTAGGGCACCTGAGCAATCAGCCCCAGCATTTT.